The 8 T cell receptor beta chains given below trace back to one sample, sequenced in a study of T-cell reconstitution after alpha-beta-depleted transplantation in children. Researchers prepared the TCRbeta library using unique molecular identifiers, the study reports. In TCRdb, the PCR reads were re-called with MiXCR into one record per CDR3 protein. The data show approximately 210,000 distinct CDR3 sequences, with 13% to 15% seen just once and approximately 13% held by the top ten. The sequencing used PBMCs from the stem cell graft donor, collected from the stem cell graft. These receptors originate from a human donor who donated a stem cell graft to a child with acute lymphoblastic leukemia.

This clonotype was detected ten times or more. CDR3 region: CASTVLEEETQYF. The CDR3 DNA sequence: TGTGCCAGCACCGTACTAGAAGAAGAGACCCAGTACTTC. The V call is TRBV5-5, the J call TRBJ2-5, with a weak D call TRBD2 (5 bases). The germline gives CDR1 SGHKS, CDR2 YYEKEE (reference sequence). Deletions cut 6 bases from V and 3 bases from J, with 12 bases between. The CDR3 extends over 13 amino acids.

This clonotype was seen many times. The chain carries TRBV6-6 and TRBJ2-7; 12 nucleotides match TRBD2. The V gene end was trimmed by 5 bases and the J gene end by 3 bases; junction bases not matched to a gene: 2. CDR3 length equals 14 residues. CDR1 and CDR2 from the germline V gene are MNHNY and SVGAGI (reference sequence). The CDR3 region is CASSRLAGVYEQYF. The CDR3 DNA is TGTGCCAGCAGTAGACTAGCGGGAGTCTACGAGCAGTACTTC.

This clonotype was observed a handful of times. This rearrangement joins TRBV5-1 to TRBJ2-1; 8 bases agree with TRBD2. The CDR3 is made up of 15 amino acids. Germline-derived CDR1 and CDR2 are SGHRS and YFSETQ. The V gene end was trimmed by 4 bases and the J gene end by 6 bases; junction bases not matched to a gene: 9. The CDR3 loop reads CASSRGAGGANEQFF. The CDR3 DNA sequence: TGCGCCAGCAGCCGGGGGGCGGGAGGAGCCAATGAGCAGTTCTTC.

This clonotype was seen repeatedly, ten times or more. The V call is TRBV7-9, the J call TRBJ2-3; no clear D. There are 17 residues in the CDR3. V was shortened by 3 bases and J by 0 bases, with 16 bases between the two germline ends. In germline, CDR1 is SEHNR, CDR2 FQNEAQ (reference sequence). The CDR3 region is CASSLPEAGISTDTQYF. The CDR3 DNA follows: TGTGCCAGCAGCTTGCCCGAGGCAGGCATTAGCACAGATACGCAGTATTTT.

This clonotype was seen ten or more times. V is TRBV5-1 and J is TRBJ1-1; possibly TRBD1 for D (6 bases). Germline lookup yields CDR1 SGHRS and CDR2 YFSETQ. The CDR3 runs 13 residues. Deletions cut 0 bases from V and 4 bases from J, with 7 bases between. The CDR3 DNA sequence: TGCGCCAGCAGCTTGGAGGGGGGCACTGAAGCTTTCTTT. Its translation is CASSLEGGTEAFF.

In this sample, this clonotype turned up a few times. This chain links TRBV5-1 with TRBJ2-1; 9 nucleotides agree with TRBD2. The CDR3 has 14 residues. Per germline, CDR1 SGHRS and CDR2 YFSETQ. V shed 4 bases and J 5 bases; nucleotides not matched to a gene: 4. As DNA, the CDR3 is TGCGCCAGCAGCACTAGCGGGCCCAACAATGAGCAGTTCTTC. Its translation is CASSTSGPNNEQFF.

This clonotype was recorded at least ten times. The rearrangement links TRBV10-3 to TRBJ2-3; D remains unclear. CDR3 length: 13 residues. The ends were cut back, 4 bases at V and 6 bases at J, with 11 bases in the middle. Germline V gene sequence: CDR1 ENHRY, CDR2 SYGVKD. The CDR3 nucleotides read TGTGCCATCAGTGGGTCCCTCCTGGATACGCAGTATTTT. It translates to CAISGSLLDTQYF.

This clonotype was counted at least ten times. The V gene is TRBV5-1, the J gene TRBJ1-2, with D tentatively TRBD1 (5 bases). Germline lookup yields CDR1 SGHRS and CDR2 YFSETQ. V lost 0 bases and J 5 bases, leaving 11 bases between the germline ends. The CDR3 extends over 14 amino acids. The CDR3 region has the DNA TGCGCCAGCAGCTTGGAAGGGGTTCAATATGGCTACACCTTC. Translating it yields CASSLEGVQYGYTF.